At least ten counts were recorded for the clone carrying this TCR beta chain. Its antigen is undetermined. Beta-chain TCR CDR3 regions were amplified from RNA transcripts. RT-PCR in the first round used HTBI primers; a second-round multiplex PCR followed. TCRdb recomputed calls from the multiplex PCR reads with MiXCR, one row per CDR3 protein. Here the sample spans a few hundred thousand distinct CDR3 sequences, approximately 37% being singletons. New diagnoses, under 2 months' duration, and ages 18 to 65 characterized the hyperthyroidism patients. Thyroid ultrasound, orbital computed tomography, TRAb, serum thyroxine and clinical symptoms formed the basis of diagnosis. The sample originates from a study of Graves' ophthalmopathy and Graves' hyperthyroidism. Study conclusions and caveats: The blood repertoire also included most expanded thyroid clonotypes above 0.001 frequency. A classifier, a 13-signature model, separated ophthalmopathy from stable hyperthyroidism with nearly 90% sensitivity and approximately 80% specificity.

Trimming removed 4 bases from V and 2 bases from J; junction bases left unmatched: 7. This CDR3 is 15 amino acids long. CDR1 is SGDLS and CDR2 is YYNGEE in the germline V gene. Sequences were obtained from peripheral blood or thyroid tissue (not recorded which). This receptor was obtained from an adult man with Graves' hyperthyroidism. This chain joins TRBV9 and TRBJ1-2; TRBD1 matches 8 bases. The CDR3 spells CASSTTGEGNYGYTF. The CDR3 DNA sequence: TGTGCCAGCAGCACGACAGGGGAAGGGAACTATGGCTACACCTTC.